One and the same sample provided the 2 T cell receptor beta chains below, sequenced in a study of cytomegalovirus exposure and HLA in healthy donors. The study ran its PCR with 60 Vbeta and 13 Jbeta primers. Sequencing used immunoSEQ multiplex PCR; TCRdb keeps in-frame clones, though not all of them. The table shows approximately 170,000 clones, with over 70% occurring only once. Source material: PBMCs. The receptors originated from a man between 45 and 60 years old in good health and CMV-seropositive.

J is TRBJ2-3 and V is TRBV5-1; D perhaps matches TRBD2 (7 bases). CDR3 size: 15 residues. V was trimmed by 2 bases and J by 0 bases, leaving 10 bases between them. Germline V gene lookup returns CDR1 SGHRS and CDR2 YFSETQ. The DNA for the CDR3 is TGCGCCAGCAGCTTAGGGGGGGGTAGCACAGATACGCAGTATTTT. Translated: CASSLGGGSTDTQYF. The full variable domain, completed using reference TRBV5-1 and TRBJ2-3, is KAGVTQTPRYLIKTRGQQVTLSCSPISGHRSVSWYQQTPGQGLQFLFEYFSETQRNKGNFPGRFSGRQFSNSRSEMNVSTLELGDSALYLCASSLGGGSTDTQYFGPGTRLTVL.

This clone was detected only a few times. This chain links TRBV27 with TRBJ2-1; 9 bases map to TRBD2. The CDR3 has 14 residues. In germline, CDR1 is MNHEY, CDR2 SMNVEV (reference sequence). V was clipped by 2 bases and J by 10 bases; unmatched bases: 6. CDR3 nucleotide sequence: TGTGCCAGCAGTTTAAGCGGGGGGCCCCACGAGCAGTTCTTC. This encodes CASSLSGGPHEQFF.